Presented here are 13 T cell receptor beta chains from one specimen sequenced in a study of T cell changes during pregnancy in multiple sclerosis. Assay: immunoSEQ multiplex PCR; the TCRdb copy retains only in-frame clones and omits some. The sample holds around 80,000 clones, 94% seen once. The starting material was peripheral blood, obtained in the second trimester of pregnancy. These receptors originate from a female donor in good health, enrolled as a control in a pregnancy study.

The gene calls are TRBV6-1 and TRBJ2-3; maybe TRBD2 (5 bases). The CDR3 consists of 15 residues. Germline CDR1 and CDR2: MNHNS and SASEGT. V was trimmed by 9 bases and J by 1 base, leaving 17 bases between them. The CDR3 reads CASQLSGYRTDTQYF. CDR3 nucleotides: TGTGCCAGTCAATTAAGCGGATACCGCACAGATACGCAGTATTTT.

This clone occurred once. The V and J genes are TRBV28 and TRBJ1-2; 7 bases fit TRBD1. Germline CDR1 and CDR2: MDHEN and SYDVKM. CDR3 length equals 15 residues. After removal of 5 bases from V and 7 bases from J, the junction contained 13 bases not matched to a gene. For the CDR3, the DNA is TGTGCCAGCAGTAAGAGTGGAAAGGGGGCGGGTGGCTACACCTTC. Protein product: CASSKSGKGAGGYTF.

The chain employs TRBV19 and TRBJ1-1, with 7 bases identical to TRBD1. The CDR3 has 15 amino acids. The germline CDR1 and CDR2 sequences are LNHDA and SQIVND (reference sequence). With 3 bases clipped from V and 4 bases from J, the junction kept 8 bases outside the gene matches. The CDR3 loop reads CASSIEGGLGTEAFF. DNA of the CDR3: TGTGCCAGTAGTATCGAAGGGGGCTTAGGCACTGAAGCTTTCTTT.

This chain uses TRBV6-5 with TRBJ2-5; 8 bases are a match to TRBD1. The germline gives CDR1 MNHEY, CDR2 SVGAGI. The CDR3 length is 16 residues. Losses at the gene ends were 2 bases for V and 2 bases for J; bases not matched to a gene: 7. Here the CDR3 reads CASSYGTGLPQETQYF. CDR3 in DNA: TGTGCCAGCAGTTACGGGACAGGCCTTCCTCAAGAGACCCAGTACTTC.

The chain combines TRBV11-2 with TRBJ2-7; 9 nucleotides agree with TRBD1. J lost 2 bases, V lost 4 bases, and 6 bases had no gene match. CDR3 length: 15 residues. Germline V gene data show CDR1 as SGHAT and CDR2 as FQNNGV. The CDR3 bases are TGTGCCAGCAGCTCACTCCGGGACAGGGCCTACGAGCAGTACTTC. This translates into CASSSLRDRAYEQYF.

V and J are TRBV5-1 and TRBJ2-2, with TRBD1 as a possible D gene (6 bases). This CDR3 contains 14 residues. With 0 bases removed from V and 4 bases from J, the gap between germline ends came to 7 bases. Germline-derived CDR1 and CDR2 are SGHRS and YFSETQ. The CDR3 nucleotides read TGCGCCAGCAGCTTGGAGGGGGTCACCGGGGAGCTGTTTTTT. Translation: CASSLEGVTGELFF.

CDR3 DNA sequence: TGTGCCAGCAGTGCCAGTGGCCCCCCAGAGACCCAGTACTTC. Protein product: CASSASGPPETQYF. The chain links TRBV4-2 to TRBJ2-5, with D hard to call. V was pared by 6 bases and J by 4 bases, with 15 bases between. The CDR3 is 14 amino acids. The germline V gene has CDR1 LGHNA and CDR2 YNFKEQ.

The CDR3 nucleotides are TGTGCCAGCAGCTTGGGACAGGGGGCGAGCAATGAGCAGTTCTTC. Translating gives CASSLGQGASNEQFF. The V gene is TRBV5-4, the J gene TRBJ2-1; 10 positions match TRBD1. The junction had 3 bases not matched to a gene; V was cut back by 0 bases and J by 6 bases. Germline CDR1 is SGHNT and CDR2 is YYREEE (reference sequence). The length of the CDR3 is 15 residues.

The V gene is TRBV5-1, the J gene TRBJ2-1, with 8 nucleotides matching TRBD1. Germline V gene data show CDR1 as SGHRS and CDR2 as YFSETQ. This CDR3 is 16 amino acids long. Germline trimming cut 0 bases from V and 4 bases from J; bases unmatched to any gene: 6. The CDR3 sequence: CASSLAGGQVYNEQFF. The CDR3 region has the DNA TGCGCCAGCAGCTTGGCCGGGGGACAGGTTTACAATGAGCAGTTCTTC.

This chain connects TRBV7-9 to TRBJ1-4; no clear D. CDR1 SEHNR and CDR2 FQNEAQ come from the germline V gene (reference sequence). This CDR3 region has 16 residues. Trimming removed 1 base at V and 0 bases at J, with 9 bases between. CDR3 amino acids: CASSLDYGATNEKLFF. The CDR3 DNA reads TGTGCCAGCAGCTTAGATTATGGAGCAACTAATGAAAAACTGTTTTTT.

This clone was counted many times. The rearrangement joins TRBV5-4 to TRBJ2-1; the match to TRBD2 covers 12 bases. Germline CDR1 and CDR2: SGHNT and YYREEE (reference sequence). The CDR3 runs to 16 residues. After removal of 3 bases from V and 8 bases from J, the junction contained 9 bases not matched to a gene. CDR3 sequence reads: CASSSTSGSKSDEQFF. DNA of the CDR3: TGTGCCAGCAGCTCGACTAGCGGGAGTAAGAGCGATGAGCAGTTCTTC. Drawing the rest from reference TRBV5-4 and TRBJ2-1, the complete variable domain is ETGVTQSPTHLIKTRGQQVTLRCSSQSGHNTVSWYQQALGQGPQFIFQYYREEENGRGNFPPRFSGLQFPNYSSELNVNALELDDSALYLCASSSTSGSKSDEQFFGPGTRLTVL.

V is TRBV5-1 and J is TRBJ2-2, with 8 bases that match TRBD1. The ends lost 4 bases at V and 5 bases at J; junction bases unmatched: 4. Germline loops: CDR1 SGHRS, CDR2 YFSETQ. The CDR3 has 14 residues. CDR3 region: CASSLTGDTGELFF. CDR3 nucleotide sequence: TGCGCCAGCAGCCTGACAGGGGATACCGGGGAGCTGTTTTTT.

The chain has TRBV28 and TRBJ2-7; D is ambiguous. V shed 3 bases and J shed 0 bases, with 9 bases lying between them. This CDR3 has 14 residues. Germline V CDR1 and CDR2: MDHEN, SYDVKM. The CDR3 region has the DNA TGTGCCAGCAGTTTGACTGAGAGCTCCTACGAGCAGTACTTC. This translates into CASSLTESSYEQYF.